This TCR beta chain emerged from a study of cytomegalovirus exposure and HLA in healthy donors. Study-level information: There were tens of millions of unique TCRs (from HLA-typed donors) in an early data release.

Whole-study results and caveats: Sequencing likely produced, as an artifact, a cluster of highly shared sequence variants. The investigators catalogued 164 TCR beta chains as cytomegalovirus-associated.

A note on this clone: What it binds is not known.

Primers for the PCR totalled 60 Vbeta and 13 Jbeta. Using immunoSEQ multiplex PCR, the repertoire was profiled, and TCRdb retains in-frame clones only, with some absent. The sample has roughly 120,000 clones, over 60% seen once. Germline values: CDR1 SGHVS, CDR2 FQNEAQ. Germline trimming cut 1 base from V and 3 bases from J; bases unmatched to any gene: 6. The CDR3 length is 16 residues. Donors consisted of healthy bone marrow donors. Specimen: PBMCs. This sequence joins TRBV7-8 and TRBJ1-5; 7 bases are shared with TRBD1. The TCR originated in a man younger than 30 in good health and CMV-seronegative. The CDR3 DNA is TGTGCCAGCAGCTTAGAAGGCAGGGGGTTCAATCAGCCCCAGCATTTT. It specifies CASSLEGRGFNQPQHF.